The T cell receptor (beta chain) described here comes from a study of shared clonotypes between healthy human individuals. Study-wide background: Every donor yielded three CD4 naive, three CD4 memory, two CD8 naive and one CD8 memory plate.

Trimming cost V 1 base and J 8 bases; bases outside gene matches: 4. This CDR3 is built from 14 residues. Germline V gene lookup returns CDR1 SEHNR and CDR2 FQNEAQ (reference sequence). Here immunoSEQ multiplex PCR was the method, and the copy in TCRdb shows in-frame clones only, minus some. The sample has millions of clones, about 92% seen once; the top ten hold over 1.5%. The naive CD8 subset, CD45RO-negative cells positively selected for CCR7, excluded terminally differentiated effector memory CD45RA+ cells. Sequencing was performed on naive CD8+ T cells from PBMCs. The source is a man younger than 35 in good health. Some clones in this sample may be carry-over from other donors' samples. J is TRBJ2-1 and V is TRBV7-9; 8 bases map to TRBD2. The CDR3 bases are TGTGCCAGCAGCTTAGGGACTAGCAGAGATGAGCAGTTCTTC. Protein product: CASSLGTSRDEQFF.